The rows below give T cell receptor beta chains drawn from one sample of a study of technical replicates of blood from a few donors. Libraries were prepared by immunoSEQ multiplex PCR; TCRdb keeps only in-frame clonotypes and omits some of them. The sample has approximately 92,000 clones, 95% seen once. The sequenced sample consisted of T cells isolated from PBMCs. Receptors originate from a human donor in good health. Each CDR3 is given with its conserved first and last residue. A D gene is named only where the DNA matches it firmly. A clone size is listed for some rows: how often the clone was seen (once, few, many), or a class if it is expanded.

abundance: .
d_gene: .
v_gene: TRBV6-6
j_gene: TRBJ2-2
CDR3nt: TGTGCCAGCAGTCCCCTCGGACATGGGGACACCGGGGAGCTGTTTTTT
CDR3aa: CASSPLGHGDTGELFF

abundance: .
d_gene: TRBD2
v_gene: TRBV29-1
j_gene: TRBJ2-1
CDR3nt: TGCAGCGTCTTCGGGACTAGCGGAAACAATGAGCAGTTCTTC
CDR3aa: CSVFGTSGNNEQFF

abundance: .
d_gene: .
v_gene: TRBV9
j_gene: TRBJ1-2
CDR3nt: TGTGCCAGCAGGAGGGGGGGAGAGGTTGGTGGCTACACCTTC
CDR3aa: CASRRGGEVGGYTF

abundance: .
d_gene: TRBD2
v_gene: TRBV9
j_gene: TRBJ2-1
CDR3nt: TGTGCCAGCAGCGGGACTAGCGACCTTTACAATGAGCAGTTCTTC
CDR3aa: CASSGTSDLYNEQFF

abundance: .
d_gene: .
v_gene: TRBV10-3
j_gene: TRBJ2-3
CDR3nt: TGTGCCATCAGTGAGCCTAGAGATACGCAGTATTTT
CDR3aa: CAISEPRDTQYF

abundance: .
d_gene: TRBD2
v_gene: TRBV5-1
j_gene: TRBJ2-1
CDR3nt: TGCGCCAGCAGCTTGACGGTCGGGAGGGAATACAATGAGCAGTTCTTC
CDR3aa: CASSLTVGREYNEQFF

abundance: .
d_gene: TRBD1
v_gene: TRBV7-8
j_gene: TRBJ2-1
CDR3nt: TGTGCCAGCAGCCTCAAGACAGGGCCCTCCTACAATGAGCAGTTCTTC
CDR3aa: CASSLKTGPSYNEQFF

abundance: .
d_gene: .
v_gene: TRBV6-1
j_gene: TRBJ2-7
CDR3nt: TGTGCCAGCATAAACGACTTAATAACCTACGAGCAGTACTTC
CDR3aa: CASINDLITYEQYF

abundance: .
d_gene: TRBD2
v_gene: TRBV6-1
j_gene: TRBJ2-3
CDR3nt: TGTGCCAGCAGTGGGAGGACTAGCGGGGGGGCCTGGAGCACAGATACGCAGTATTTT
CDR3aa: CASSGRTSGGAWSTDTQYF

abundance: .
d_gene: .
v_gene: TRBV5-1
j_gene: TRBJ1-4
CDR3nt: TGCGCCAGCAGCCGTCTAAGTGGGCAGGTTCATGAAAAACTGTTTTTT
CDR3aa: CASSRLSGQVHEKLFF

abundance: .
d_gene: TRBD2
v_gene: TRBV19
j_gene: TRBJ2-3
CDR3nt: TGTGCCAGCCCCCCTCCCGGGGGGGCCTCAGATACGCAGTATTTT
CDR3aa: CASPPPGGASDTQYF

abundance: .
d_gene: TRBD2
v_gene: TRBV9
j_gene: TRBJ2-5
CDR3nt: TGTGCCAGCAGCCCCCGGCTAGCGGGGAAAGAGACCCAGTACTTC
CDR3aa: CASSPRLAGKETQYF

abundance: once
d_gene: .
v_gene: TRBV4-2
j_gene: TRBJ1-1
CDR3nt: TGTGCCAGCAGCCAAGCCTCGACATTCATGAACACTGAAGCTTTCTTT
CDR3aa: CASSQASTFMNTEAFF

abundance: .
d_gene: .
v_gene: TRBV4-1
j_gene: TRBJ1-2
CDR3nt: TGCGCCAGCAGCCAAGGTCCCCAGGGGAGCGGCTACACCTTC
CDR3aa: CASSQGPQGSGYTF

abundance: once
d_gene: .
v_gene: TRBV15
j_gene: TRBJ2-7
CDR3nt: TGTGCCACCAGACCCAACCGGGACATCTACGAGCAGTACTTC
CDR3aa: CATRPNRDIYEQYF